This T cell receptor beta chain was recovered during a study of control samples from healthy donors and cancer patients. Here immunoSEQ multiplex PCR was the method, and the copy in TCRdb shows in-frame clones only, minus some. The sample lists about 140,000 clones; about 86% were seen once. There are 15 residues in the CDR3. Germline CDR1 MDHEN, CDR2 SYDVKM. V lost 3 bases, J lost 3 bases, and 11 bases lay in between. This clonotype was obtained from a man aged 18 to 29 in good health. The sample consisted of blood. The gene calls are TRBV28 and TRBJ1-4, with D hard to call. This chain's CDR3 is CASSFNGIPNEKLFF. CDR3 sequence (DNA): TGTGCCAGCAGTTTTAACGGGATCCCTAATGAAAAACTGTTTTTT.